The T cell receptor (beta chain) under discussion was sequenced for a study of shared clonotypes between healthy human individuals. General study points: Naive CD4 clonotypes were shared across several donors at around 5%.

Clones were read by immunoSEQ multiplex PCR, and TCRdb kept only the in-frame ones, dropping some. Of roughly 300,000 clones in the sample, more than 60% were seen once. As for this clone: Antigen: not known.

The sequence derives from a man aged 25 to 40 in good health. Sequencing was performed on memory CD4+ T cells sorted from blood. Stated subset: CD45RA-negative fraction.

CDR3 amino acids: CASTLSGGNQPQHF. The CDR3, as DNA: TGTGCCAGCACTTTGAGCGGCGGCAATCAGCCCCAGCATTTT. The chain combines TRBV6-1 with TRBJ1-5; D remains unclear. In germline, CDR1 is MNHNS, CDR2 SASEGT. The CDR3 length is 14 residues. With 7 bases removed from V and 2 bases from J, the gap between germline ends came to 12 bases.